The 3 T cell receptor beta chains listed next were all sequenced from one sample in a study of technical replicates of blood from several donors. Some clones are missing from TCRdb's copy, which holds only in-frame ones; the method was immunoSEQ multiplex PCR. The data hold 65,000 to 90,000 clones, with around 93% observed a single time. The source material was T cells isolated from PBMCs. Receptor source: a human donor in good health.

This clone was observed a few times. This rearrangement joins TRBV25-1 to TRBJ1-1; the match to TRBD1 covers 7 bases. The germline V gene encodes CDR1 MGHDK and CDR2 SYGVNS. This CDR3 spans 14 amino acids. V lost 4 bases and J lost 0; bases outside the gene matches: 2. The CDR3 bases are TGTGCCAGCAGTGTGACAGGGCTGAACACTGAAGCTTTCTTT. This sequence encodes CASSVTGLNTEAFF.

The genes are TRBV15 and TRBJ2-1; maybe TRBD1 (5 bases). Looked up from germline, CDR1 is LNHNV and CDR2 is YYDKDF (reference sequence). V was trimmed by 3 bases and J by 3 bases, leaving 9 bases between them. The CDR3 contains 14 residues. As DNA, the CDR3 is TGTGCCACCAGCAGCCAGGGTATCTACAATGAGCAGTTCTTC. Its protein is CATSSQGIYNEQFF.

The chain couples TRBV13 to TRBJ2-1; possible D gene TRBD2, 7 bases. This CDR3 region has 15 residues. CDR1 and CDR2 (germline): PRHDT, FYEKMQ (reference sequence). V was shortened by 7 bases and J by 3 bases, with 16 bases between the two germline ends. The CDR3 loop is CASTKGGGSYNEQFF. Here the CDR3 DNA reads TGTGCCAGCACCAAGGGGGGAGGGAGCTACAATGAGCAGTTCTTC.